The T cell receptor beta chain under discussion was sequenced for a study of blood T cell repertoires in COVID-19. Study-wide context: Collection of acute and convalescent COVID-19 samples took place in the United States, Italy and Spain. T cells, B-cell-depleted T cells, or PBMCs supplied cDNA or gDNA.

CDR1 and CDR2 from the germline V gene are SGHRS and YFSETQ. With 3 bases clipped from V and 4 bases from J, the junction kept 4 bases outside the gene matches. This CDR3 has 14 amino acids. In the authors' workflow: Nucleated cell counts were estimated from reference gene primer amplification. Repertoires were generated with immunoSEQ multiplex PCR, while TCRdb's copy carries only in-frame clones and drops some. The DNA gave D and trimming, while V, J and clone size come from that table. The data show over 60,000 clones, more than 75% seen once. The chain recombines TRBV5-1 with TRBJ2-5; TRBD1 matches at 9 bases. The sequencing sample was made of peripheral blood. The clonotype was recovered from a woman older than 75 with acute or convalescent COVID-19. DNA for the CDR3: TGCGCCAGCAGCTCGGGACAGGGCATAGAGACCCAGTACTTC. Amino acid sequence: CASSSGQGIETQYF.